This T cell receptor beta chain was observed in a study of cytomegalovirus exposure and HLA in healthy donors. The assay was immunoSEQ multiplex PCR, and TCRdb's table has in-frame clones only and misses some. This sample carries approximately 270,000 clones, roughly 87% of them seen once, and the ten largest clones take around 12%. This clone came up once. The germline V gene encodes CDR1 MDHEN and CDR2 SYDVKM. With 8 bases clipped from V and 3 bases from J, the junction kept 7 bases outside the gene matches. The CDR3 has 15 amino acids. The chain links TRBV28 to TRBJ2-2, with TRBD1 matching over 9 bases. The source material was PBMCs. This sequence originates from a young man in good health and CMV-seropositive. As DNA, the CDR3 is TGTGCCAGCGGTAGGGGACAGGGATACACCGGGGAGCTGTTTTTT. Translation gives CASGRGQGYTGELFF.